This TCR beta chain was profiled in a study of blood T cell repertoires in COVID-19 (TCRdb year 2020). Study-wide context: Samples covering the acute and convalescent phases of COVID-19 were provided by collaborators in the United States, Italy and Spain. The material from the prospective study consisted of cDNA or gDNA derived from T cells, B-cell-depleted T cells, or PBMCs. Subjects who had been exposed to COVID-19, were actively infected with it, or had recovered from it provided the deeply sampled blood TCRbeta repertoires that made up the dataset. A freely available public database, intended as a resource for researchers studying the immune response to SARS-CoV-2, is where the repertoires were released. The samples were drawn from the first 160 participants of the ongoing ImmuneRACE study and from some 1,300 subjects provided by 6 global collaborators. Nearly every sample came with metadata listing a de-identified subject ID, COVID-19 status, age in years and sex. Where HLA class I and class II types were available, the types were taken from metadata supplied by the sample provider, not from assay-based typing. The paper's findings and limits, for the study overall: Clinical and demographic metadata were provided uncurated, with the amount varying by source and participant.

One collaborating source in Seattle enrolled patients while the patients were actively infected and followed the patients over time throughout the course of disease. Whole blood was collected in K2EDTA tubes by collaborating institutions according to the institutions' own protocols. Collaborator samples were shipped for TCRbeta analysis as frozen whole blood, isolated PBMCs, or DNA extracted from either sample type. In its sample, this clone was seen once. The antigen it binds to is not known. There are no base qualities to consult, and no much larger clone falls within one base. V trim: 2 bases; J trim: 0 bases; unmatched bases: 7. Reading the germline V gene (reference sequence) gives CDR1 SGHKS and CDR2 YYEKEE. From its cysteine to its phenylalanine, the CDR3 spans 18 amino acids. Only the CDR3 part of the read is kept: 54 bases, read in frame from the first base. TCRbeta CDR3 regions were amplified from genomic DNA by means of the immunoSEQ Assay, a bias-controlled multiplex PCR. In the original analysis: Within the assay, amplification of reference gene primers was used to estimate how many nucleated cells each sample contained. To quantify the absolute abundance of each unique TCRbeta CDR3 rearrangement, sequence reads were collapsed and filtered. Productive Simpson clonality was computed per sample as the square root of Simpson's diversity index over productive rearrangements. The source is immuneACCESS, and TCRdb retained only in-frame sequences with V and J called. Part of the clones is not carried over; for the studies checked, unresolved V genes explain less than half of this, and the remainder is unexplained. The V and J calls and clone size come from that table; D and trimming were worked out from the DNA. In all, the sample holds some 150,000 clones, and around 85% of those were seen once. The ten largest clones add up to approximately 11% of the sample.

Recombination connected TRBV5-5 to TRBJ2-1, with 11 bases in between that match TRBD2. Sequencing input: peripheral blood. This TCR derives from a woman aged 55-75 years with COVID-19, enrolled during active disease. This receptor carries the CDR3 CASSFPLAGGFSYNEQFF. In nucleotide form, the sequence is TGTGCCAGCAGCTTCCCTCTAGCGGGGGGTTTCTCCTACAATGAGCAGTTCTTC.